The T cell receptor (beta chain) described here comes from a study of Ad26.COV2.S vaccination and SARS-CoV-2 variants. This CDR3 is 14 amino acids long. The V end lost 7 bases, the J end lost 3 bases, and 16 bases lay between the germline ends. CDR1 and CDR2 from the germline V gene are SEHNR and FQNEAQ (reference sequence). Libraries were prepared by immunoSEQ multiplex PCR; TCRdb keeps only in-frame clonotypes and omits some of them. This sample has a few hundred thousand clones, with over 75% found just once. Stated treatment: some 20 received Ad26.COV2.S at low or high dose, single or two shots; a few received placebo; per-sample allocation not given. The investigators took samples on day 63 after the first vaccine or placebo injection.

The starting material was peripheral blood, obtained in a trial of Ad26.COV2.S vaccine versus placebo. V gene TRBV7-9 combines with J gene TRBJ2-7; D is possibly TRBD2 (5 bases). The sequence was collected from a person between 18 and 65 years old who received the Ad26.COV2.S COVID-19 vaccine or a placebo. CDR3: CASNRAGPNYEQYF. The DNA for the CDR3 is TGTGCCAGCAATCGGGCGGGCCCCAACTACGAGCAGTACTTC.